Sequencing of this T cell receptor (beta chain) was carried out in a study of tumor-infiltrating lymphocytes in primary liver carcinoma. General observations from the study: Top-250-clone fractions were significantly higher in tumors than in blood (p = 0.039).

DNA and RNA were both co-extracted from roughly 18-30 mg of bulk tissue that had not been sorted. Every tumor contributed samples taken at five separate regions. Tumor samples were assessed, and every one had over 90% viable tumor cells. Germline V gives CDR1 SQVTM, CDR2 ANQGSEA. This CDR3 comprises 15 residues. This clonotype was recorded once. As yet, its antigen is unknown. An end of the junction does not agree with germline; a read error may underlie this. A primer in the constant region served to generate TCR beta cDNA from 500 ng of total RNA. ARM-PCR, slightly modified, supplied the TCR beta libraries through three nested multiplex PCR rounds. Two initial PCR rounds of roughly 10 cycles each paired TRBV1-TRBV30 forward primers with a C-beta reverse primer. Using its own MiXCR run on the multiplex PCR reads, TCRdb lists one record per CDR3 protein. Among 110,000 or so distinct CDR3 sequences listed, roughly 80% were seen once.

The rearrangement uses TRBV29-1 and TRBJ2-2; D tentatively fits TRBD1 or TRBD2 (5 bases each). Sequencing input: liver tumor tissue from sampling region 3. Subset here: tumor region T3, left-lateral pole. The receptor's source is a man aged 40-49 years with primary liver carcinoma and hepatitis B virus infection. The CDR3: CSAGIGAGYTGDLFF. The CDR3 nucleotides read TGCAGCGCTGGGATTGGAGCAGGGTACACCGGGGATCTGTTTTTT.